A selection of T cell receptor beta chains follows, all from one sample in a study of cytomegalovirus exposure and HLA in healthy donors. The repertoire was sequenced with immunoSEQ multiplex PCR; TCRdb's copy has only in-frame clones and lacks some. In the table there are over 85,000 clones, under 95% of which are singletons. The sample comprised PBMCs. Receptors originate from a woman in her 30s in good health and CMV-seropositive. Both conserved end residues are part of each CDR3. Each record gives: V gene, D gene, J gene, clone size, CDR3 protein, CDR3 DNA. D genes are given only for firm matches. The size entry is marked missing in some rows and otherwise reads once, few, many or a size class.

V: TRBV6-6; D: -; J: TRBJ2-7; size: -; CDR3: CASRRTDPYEQYF; DNA: TGTGCCAGCAGGCGTACAGATCCCTACGAGCAGTACTTC
V: TRBV21-1; D: -; J: TRBJ2-3; size: -; CDR3: CASSKAQVSYTDTQYF; DNA: TGTGCCAGCAGCAAAGCGCAGGTTTCCTACACAGATACGCAGTATTTT
V: TRBV27; D: -; J: TRBJ1-1; size: -; CDR3: CASSENRVSTEAFF; DNA: TGTGCCAGCAGTGAAAACAGGGTTAGCACTGAAGCTTTCTTT
V: TRBV28; D: -; J: TRBJ1-4; size: -; CDR3: CASNLYGGKLFF; DNA: TGTGCCAGCAATCTATACGGGGGAAAACTGTTTTTT
V: TRBV7-8; D: TRBD2; J: TRBJ2-5; size: few; CDR3: CASSLLAGGIETQYF; DNA: TGTGCCAGCAGCCTACTAGCGGGAGGGATTGAGACCCAGTACTTC
V: TRBV13; D: TRBD2; J: TRBJ2-1; size: -; CDR3: CASSLVLGGRADNEQFF; DNA: TGTGCCAGCAGCTTAGTGTTGGGCGGGAGGGCCGACAATGAGCAGTTCTTC
V: TRBV30; D: TRBD2; J: TRBJ2-3; size: few; CDR3: CAWSGRATDTQYF; DNA: TGTGCCTGGAGCGGGAGGGCGACAGATACGCAGTATTTT
V: TRBV6-5; D: -; J: TRBJ2-2; size: -; CDR3: CASIRGSGNTGELFF; DNA: TGTGCCAGCATTAGGGGTAGCGGGAACACCGGGGAGCTGTTTTTT
V: TRBV28; D: TRBD1; J: TRBJ2-1; size: -; CDR3: CASSFRGLDEQFF; DNA: TGTGCCAGCAGTTTCAGGGGGCTGGATGAGCAGTTCTTC
V: TRBV12-5; D: -; J: TRBJ1-1; size: -; CDR3: CASGLAGLAFF; DNA: TGTGCTAGTGGTTTGGCCGGTTTAGCTTTCTTT
V: TRBV2; D: -; J: TRBJ2-1; size: -; CDR3: CASKFTSSYNEQFF; DNA: TGTGCCAGCAAATTTACTAGCAGTTACAATGAGCAGTTCTTC
V: TRBV6-5; D: TRBD1; J: TRBJ1-1; size: -; CDR3: CASLLTGTGATEAFF; DNA: TGTGCCAGCCTACTGACCGGGACAGGGGCAACTGAAGCTTTCTTT
V: TRBV19; D: -; J: TRBJ1-2; size: -; CDR3: CASSWTATNYGYTF; DNA: TGTGCCAGTAGCTGGACAGCTACTAACTATGGCTACACCTTC
V: TRBV19; D: TRBD1; J: TRBJ1-2; size: few; CDR3: CASRRRGTDYGYTF; DNA: TGTGCCAGTAGGCGAAGGGGGACAGACTATGGCTACACCTTC
V: TRBV5-1; D: -; J: TRBJ1-1; size: -; CDR3: CASRKDGARGYTEAFF; DNA: TGCGCCAGCAGAAAGGACGGAGCAAGGGGGTACACTGAAGCTTTCTTT
V: TRBV6-5; D: -; J: TRBJ2-3; size: -; CDR3: CASSPTNTDTQYF; DNA: TGTGCCAGCAGTCCGACTAACACAGATACGCAGTATTTT
V: TRBV28; D: TRBD2; J: TRBJ2-3; size: -; CDR3: CASRVAGGPGSTQYF; DNA: TGTGCCAGCAGAGTAGCGGGAGGGCCTGGTTCGACGCAGTATTTT
V: TRBV5-5; D: TRBD1; J: TRBJ2-5; size: once; CDR3: CASSLRDRERETQYF; DNA: TGTGCCAGCAGCTTAAGGGACAGGGAAAGGGAGACCCAGTACTTC
V: TRBV4-3; D: -; J: TRBJ2-3; size: -; CDR3: CASSQDRPGITDTQYF; DNA: TGCGCCAGCAGCCAAGATCGTCCAGGGATCACAGATACGCAGTATTTT
V: TRBV6-5; D: TRBD1; J: TRBJ1-1; size: -; CDR3: CASSSQGARGEAFF; DNA: TGTGCCAGCAGTTCACAGGGGGCGCGGGGTGAAGCTTTCTTT
V: TRBV18; D: -; J: TRBJ2-7; size: -; CDR3: CASSTIGGFTQTSSYEQYF; DNA: TGTGCCAGCTCCACAATTGGGGGGTTCACGCAAACAAGCTCCTACGAGCAGTACTTC
V: TRBV29-1; D: -; J: TRBJ2-3; size: -; CDR3: CSVDGKWADTQYF; DNA: TGCAGCGTTGACGGGAAATGGGCAGATACGCAGTATTTT
V: TRBV29-1; D: -; J: TRBJ2-7; size: -; CDR3: CSVETGTDTYEQYF; DNA: TGCAGCGTTGAAACAGGGACCGATACCTACGAGCAGTACTTC
V: TRBV30; D: TRBD1; J: TRBJ1-5; size: -; CDR3: CAWSKGQGVSNQPQHF; DNA: TGTGCCTGGAGCAAGGGACAGGGTGTTAGCAATCAGCCCCAGCATTTT
V: TRBV19; D: -; J: TRBJ2-7; size: -; CDR3: CASSVRGKNDYEQYF; DNA: TGTGCCAGTAGTGTCAGGGGCAAAAATGACTACGAGCAGTACTTC
V: TRBV9; D: TRBD2; J: TRBJ2-1; size: -; CDR3: CASSVGGRDLSYNEQFF; DNA: TGTGCCAGCAGCGTAGGGGGGAGGGATCTCTCCTACAATGAGCAGTTCTTC
V: TRBV28; D: -; J: TRBJ1-5; size: once; CDR3: CASSLAGAVNQPQHF; DNA: TGTGCCAGCAGTTTAGCAGGGGCAGTGAATCAGCCCCAGCATTTT
V: TRBV5-1; D: TRBD1; J: TRBJ2-5; size: -; CDR3: CASSSSQGKGETQYF; DNA: TGCGCCAGCAGCTCCTCACAGGGGAAGGGGGAGACCCAGTACTTC
V: TRBV2; D: TRBD1; J: TRBJ2-7; size: -; CDR3: CASRRQGQSSYEQYF; DNA: TGTGCCAGCAGGAGACAGGGTCAGAGCTCCTACGAGCAGTACTTC
V: TRBV4-3; D: -; J: TRBJ1-2; size: -; CDR3: CASSHPGLYGYTF; DNA: TGCGCCAGCAGCCATCCTGGACTGTATGGCTACACCTTC
V: TRBV11-2; D: TRBD1; J: TRBJ1-1; size: -; CDR3: CASSIRTGYLNTEAFF; DNA: TGTGCCAGCAGCATCAGGACAGGGTACCTGAACACTGAAGCTTTCTTT
V: TRBV28; D: TRBD1; J: TRBJ1-5; size: -; CDR3: CASSLWGGQGINQPQHF; DNA: TGTGCCAGCAGTTTATGGGGGGGACAGGGAATCAATCAGCCCCAGCATTTT
V: TRBV7-8; D: -; J: TRBJ1-1; size: -; CDR3: CASSLGGSNTEAFF; DNA: TGTGCCAGCAGCTTAGGAGGGAGTAACACTGAAGCTTTCTTT
V: TRBV7-2; D: -; J: TRBJ1-5; size: few; CDR3: CASSLQGYSNQPQHF; DNA: TGTGCCAGCAGCTTACAGGGGTATAGCAATCAGCCCCAGCATTTT
V: TRBV27; D: -; J: TRBJ2-1; size: once; CDR3: CASSQPAFSSYNEQFF; DNA: TGTGCCAGCAGTCAACCAGCGTTCAGCTCCTACAATGAGCAGTTCTTC
V: TRBV2; D: TRBD1; J: TRBJ2-7; size: -; CDR3: CASSYAGQASYEQYF; DNA: TGTGCCAGCAGCTACGCAGGACAGGCCTCCTACGAGCAGTACTTC
V: TRBV2; D: TRBD1; J: TRBJ2-6; size: -; CDR3: CASSRDRAGANVLTF; DNA: TGTGCCAGCAGCCGAGACAGGGCTGGGGCCAACGTCCTGACTTTC
V: TRBV29-1; D: -; J: TRBJ1-1; size: -; CDR3: CSVLGLGTEAFF; DNA: TGCAGCGTTCTGGGGCTCGGAACTGAAGCTTTCTTT
V: TRBV5-4; D: -; J: TRBJ1-2; size: few; CDR3: CASSLQGQNYGYTF; DNA: TGTGCCAGCAGCCTGCAGGGGCAGAACTATGGCTACACCTTC
V: TRBV6-5; D: TRBD1; J: TRBJ2-7; size: -; CDR3: CASSSGTGSSYEQYF; DNA: TGTGCCAGCAGCTCCGGGACAGGGAGCTCCTACGAGCAGTACTTC
V: TRBV28; D: -; J: TRBJ2-4; size: -; CDR3: CASTGHMQNIQYF; DNA: TGTGCCAGCACCGGACACATGCAAAACATTCAGTACTTC
V: TRBV6-5; D: -; J: TRBJ1-5; size: -; CDR3: CASSSGLLSNQPQHF; DNA: TGTGCCAGCAGTTCAGGGCTCCTTAGCAATCAGCCCCAGCATTTT
V: TRBV6-6; D: -; J: TRBJ1-4; size: -; CDR3: CASSHTVATNEKLFF; DNA: TGTGCCAGCAGTCACACCGTTGCAACTAATGAAAAACTGTTTTTT
V: TRBV28; D: -; J: TRBJ1-1; size: -; CDR3: CASSFSGGLGTEAFF; DNA: TGTGCCAGCAGTTTCTCGGGGGGGCTGGGGACTGAAGCTTTCTTT
V: TRBV5-5; D: -; J: TRBJ2-2; size: -; CDR3: CASSLVRQATGELFF; DNA: TGTGCCAGCAGCTTGGTAAGACAGGCCACCGGGGAGCTGTTTTTT
V: TRBV18; D: -; J: TRBJ1-1; size: -; CDR3: CASSPQRGSKNTEAFF; DNA: TGTGCCAGCTCACCACAGAGGGGGAGTAAGAACACTGAAGCTTTCTTT
V: TRBV30; D: -; J: TRBJ2-1; size: -; CDR3: CAWRSTRPSTGEQFF; DNA: TGTGCCTGGAGGAGTACTAGACCCTCAACGGGTGAGCAGTTCTTC
V: TRBV19; D: -; J: TRBJ2-2; size: -; CDR3: CASSRYYTGELFF; DNA: TGTGCCAGTAGTCGGTATTACACCGGGGAGCTGTTTTTT
V: TRBV28; D: -; J: TRBJ2-1; size: once; CDR3: CASTLPGSIALPTYNEQFF; DNA: TGTGCCAGCACTCTCCCCGGGAGTATAGCATTGCCTACCTACAATGAGCAGTTCTTC
V: TRBV5-5; D: -; J: TRBJ1-2; size: -; CDR3: CASSLLESLEVFNYGYTF; DNA: TGTGCCAGCAGCTTGTTGGAGAGTTTGGAAGTTTTTAACTATGGCTACACCTTC
V: TRBV27; D: TRBD1; J: TRBJ1-2; size: -; CDR3: CASSTPPGTGGAQGYTF; DNA: TGTGCCAGCAGTACGCCCCCCGGGACAGGGGGCGCGCAGGGCTACACCTTC
V: TRBV5-3; D: -; J: TRBJ2-7; size: few; CDR3: CARELEGQYF; DNA: TGTGCCAGGGAACTTGAGGGGCAGTACTTC
V: TRBV7-8; D: -; J: TRBJ2-7; size: -; CDR3: CASSSLSHEQYF; DNA: TGTGCCAGCAGCTCCCTAAGCCACGAGCAGTACTTC